A selection of T cell receptor beta chains follows, all from one sample in a study of CD8 T cells in ankylosing spondylitis. Using its own MiXCR run on the 5' RACE reads, TCRdb lists one record per CDR3 protein. This sample has about 130,000 distinct CDR3 sequences, with around 8.5% found just once. Sequencing was performed on blood, either unsorted or a sorted T cell fraction (not recorded which). These receptors all stem from a male donor with ankylosing spondylitis or in good health (not recorded which). The CDR3 runs from the conserved cysteine through the conserved F or W. Fields, in order: clone size, D gene, J gene, V gene, CDR3 DNA, CDR3 protein. A D gene is named only where the DNA matches it firmly. The size entry is marked missing in some rows and otherwise reads once, few, many or a size class.

>few|NA|TRBJ2-7|TRBV20-1
TGCAGTGCTGTCTTAGCGTTAGGACCCTCCGAGCAGTACTTC
CSAVLALGPSEQYF
>many|NA|TRBJ2-1|TRBV12-3/TRBV12-4
TGTGCCAGCAGTACAGGGTTAAGCTCCTACAATGAGCAGTTCTTC
CASSTGLSSYNEQFF
>many|NA|TRBJ2-7|TRBV12-3/TRBV12-4
TGTGCCAGCAGCCGGGGGCGCCCGACAGGCTACGAGCAGTACTTC
CASSRGRPTGYEQYF
>many|NA|TRBJ2-3|TRBV7-8
TGTGCCAGCAAGGAGGGGACTTACAGCACAGATACGCAGTATTTT
CASKEGTYSTDTQYF
>few|NA|TRBJ2-7|TRBV6-1
TGTGCCAGCAGGTCCGGTCCCCGTTCGGCCTACGAGCAGTACTTC
CASRSGPRSAYEQYF
>many|TRBD2|TRBJ2-1|TRBV12-3/TRBV12-4
TGTGCCAGCAGTTTACTAGCGGGAATCGATGAGCAGTTCTTC
CASSLLAGIDEQFF
>many|TRBD2|TRBJ2-7|TRBV7-8
TGTGCCAGCAGCTTAGGGGGACTAGCGGGATTCTCCTACGAGCAGTACTTC
CASSLGGLAGFSYEQYF
>many|NA|TRBJ2-5|TRBV20-1
TGCAGTGCTCCCCCTAGGGCGGGGTTGGAGACCCAGTACTTC
CSAPPRAGLETQYF
>NA|TRBD1|TRBJ1-3|TRBV6-1
TGTGCCAGCAGGGGACAGGGGAACTCTGGAAACACCATATATTTT
CASRGQGNSGNTIYF
>many|NA|TRBJ1-5|TRBV7-3
TGTGCCAGCAGCTTAATTGCAGGGAGGTTAAATCAGCCCCAGCATTTT
CASSLIAGRLNQPQHF
>many|TRBD2|TRBJ2-1|TRBV9
TGTGCCAGCAGCGTAACTAGCGGGAGTTGGTATGAGCAGTTCTTC
CASSVTSGSWYEQFF
>few|NA|TRBJ2-3|TRBV18
TGTGCCAGCTCACCAGCTAGCGCCAGCACAGATACGCAGTATTTT
CASSPASASTDTQYF
>many|NA|TRBJ2-1|TRBV6-2/TRBV6-3
TGTGCCAGCAGTCCTCTGCGGGAGCAGTTCTTC
CASSPLREQFF
>few|TRBD1|TRBJ2-7|TRBV12-3/TRBV12-4
TGTGCCAGCAGTTCGGACAGGATCTCCTACGAGCAGTACTTC
CASSSDRISYEQYF
>many|TRBD2|TRBJ2-7|TRBV7-8
TGTGCCAGCAGCTCCATAGCGGGAGTGCACGAGCAGTACTTC
CASSSIAGVHEQYF
>few|TRBD2|TRBJ2-3|TRBV7-8
TGTGCCAGCAGCCGCTTAGCGGGAGAAAGCACAGATACGCAGTATTTT
CASSRLAGESTDTQYF
>many|NA|TRBJ2-7|TRBV7-8
TGTGCCAGCAGCTTAGGGGGCTCCCCTCAGTACTTC
CASSLGGSPQYF
>many|NA|TRBJ2-7|TRBV5-1
TGCGCCAGCAGTGTGACTAACTCCTACGAGCAGTACTTC
CASSVTNSYEQYF
>many|NA|TRBJ1-1|TRBV7-9
TGTGCCAGCAGCCTCGCGACAGTTAACACTGAAGCTTTCTTT
CASSLATVNTEAFF
>many|NA|TRBJ2-2|TRBV14
TGTGCCAGCAGCCGGAGGACCAGGCCTAACACCGGGGAGCTGTTTTTT
CASSRRTRPNTGELFF
>many|NA|TRBJ2-1|TRBV20-1
TGCAGTGCTAGACTGCGGGGAAGCTCCTACAATGAGCAGTTCTTC
CSARLRGSSYNEQFF
>few|TRBD2|TRBJ2-7|TRBV9
TGTGCCAGCAGCCCCCGATGGGAGGGGAACGAGCAGTACTTC
CASSPRWEGNEQYF
>many|TRBD2|TRBJ2-5|TRBV20-1
TGCTGCCCCGGGACTAGCGGGAGATTTAAAGAGACCCAGTACTTC
CCPGTSGRFKETQYF
>NA|NA|TRBJ2-5|TRBV11-2
TGTGCCAGCAGCCCACGCATCGCGGGATTTCCGATCAGGGGAACCCAGTACTTC
CASSPRIAGFPIRGTQYF
>many|TRBD1|TRBJ2-7|TRBV11-2
TGTGCCAGCACGGCGTTCGGGACAGGGTTTTCATATCAACACTACGAGCAGTACTTC
CASTAFGTGFSYQHYEQYF
>many|NA|TRBJ2-5|TRBV20-1
TGCAGCCTAAAGCGAACTCAAGAGACCCAGTACTTC
CSLKRTQETQYF
>many|NA|TRBJ2-1|TRBV5-1
TGCGCCAGCACGTACAGGGCGAATGAGCAGTTCTTC
CASTYRANEQFF
>NA|TRBD2|TRBJ2-7|TRBV11-2
TGTGCCAGCAGCTTAGCACTAGCGGGAAGCTACGAGCAGTACTTC
CASSLALAGSYEQYF
>many|NA|TRBJ1-5|TRBV15
TGTGCCACCAGCAGAGACAGGGGTGATCAGCCCCAGCATTTT
CATSRDRGDQPQHF